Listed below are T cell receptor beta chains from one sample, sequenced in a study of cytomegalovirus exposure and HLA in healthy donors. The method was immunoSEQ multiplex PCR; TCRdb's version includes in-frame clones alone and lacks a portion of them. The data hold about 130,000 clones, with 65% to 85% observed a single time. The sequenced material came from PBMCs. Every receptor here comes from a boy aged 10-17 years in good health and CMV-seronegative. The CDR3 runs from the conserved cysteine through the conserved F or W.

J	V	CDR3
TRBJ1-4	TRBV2	CASSALQGWAEKLFF
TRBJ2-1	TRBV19	CASSIEGLLYNEQFF
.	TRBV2	CASSDESGRASYEQYF
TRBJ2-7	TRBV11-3	CASSLNSLAGPYEQYF
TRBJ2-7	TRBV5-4	CASSRTGGSYEQYF
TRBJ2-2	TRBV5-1	CASSLTSVNTGELFF
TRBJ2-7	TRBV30	CAWNPDRGLEQYF
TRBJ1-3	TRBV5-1	CASSFRFAGSFGNTIYF
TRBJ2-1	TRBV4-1	CASSQAGTRASEQFF
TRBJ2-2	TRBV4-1	CASSPAGVGIRTGELFF
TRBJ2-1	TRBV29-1	CSAEGQGPYNEQFF
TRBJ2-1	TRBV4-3	CASSQGYTAGTSGSRNEQFF
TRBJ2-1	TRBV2	CASSYRGLREQFF
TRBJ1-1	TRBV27	CASSARGGANTEAFF
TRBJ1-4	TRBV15	CATSGPRQKTTNEKLFF
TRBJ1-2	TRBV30	CAWGVDYGYTF
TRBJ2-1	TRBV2	CASRPSEREDEQFF
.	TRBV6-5	CASSWSRQSSYEQYF
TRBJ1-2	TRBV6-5	CASSRQGVYGYTF
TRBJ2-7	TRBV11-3	CASSHIPGQTYEQYF
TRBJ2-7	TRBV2	CASRFGVNSYEQYF
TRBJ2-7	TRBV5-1	CASSFSQGTFEQYF
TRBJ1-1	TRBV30	CAWSVNAFGEAFF
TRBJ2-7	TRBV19	CASSIDNLAGTYEQYF
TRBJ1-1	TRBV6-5	CASSYSATGGAEAFF